These 12 T cell receptor beta chains came from one sample sequenced in a study of shared clonotypes between healthy human individuals. Generated by immunoSEQ multiplex PCR, the TCRdb table keeps only in-frame clones and is missing some. The data contain about 480,000 clones, 79% of them singletons. Sequencing was performed on PBMCs. All receptors derive from a middle-aged woman in good health. Some clones in this sample may be carry-over from other donors' samples.

The rearrangement uses TRBV11-2 and TRBJ2-7; 9 bases line up with TRBD1. Germline loops: CDR1 SGHAT, CDR2 FQNNGV. The CDR3 runs 14 residues. Trimming at V came to 6 bases and at J to 3 bases, leaving 6 bases not matched to a gene. CDR3 sequence: CASSPGTGIYEQYF. The CDR3, as DNA: TGTGCCAGCAGTCCCGGGACAGGGATCTACGAGCAGTACTTC. Supplemented by reference TRBV11-2 and TRBJ2-7, the full variable domain reads EAGVAQSPRYKIIEKRQSVAFWCNPISGHATLYWYQQILGQGPKLLIQFQNNGVVDDSQLPKDRFSAERLKGVDSTLKIQPAKLEDSAVYLCASSPGTGIYEQYFGPGTRLTVT.

This chain uses TRBV29-1 with TRBJ2-5; TRBD1 matches at 8 bases. The J call may be mistaken, given a closer DNA end match to TRBJ2-7. Germline loops: CDR1 SQVTM, CDR2 ANQGSEA. This CDR3 is 12 amino acids long. For the CDR3, the DNA is TGCAGCATACGACAGGGGTCCAACGAGCAGTACTTC. It encodes CSIRQGSNEQYF.

The chain joins TRBV7-2 to TRBJ2-7; TRBD2 agrees at 8 bases. Germline lookup yields CDR1 SGHTA and CDR2 FQGNSA. J lost 6 bases, V lost 0 bases, and 4 bases had no gene match. The CDR3 has 14 residues. The CDR3 sequence is CASSLARAGAEQYF. The CDR3 coding sequence is TGTGCCAGCAGCTTAGCGCGAGCGGGAGCCGAGCAGTACTTC.

The V and J genes are TRBV2 and TRBJ2-1, with D tentatively TRBD1 (7 bases). V lost 4 bases and J 7 bases, leaving 14 bases between the germline ends. The V gene's germline CDR1 is SNHLY and CDR2 FYNNEI. This CDR3 has 14 residues. CDR3 coding DNA: TGTGCCAGCAGTGCCGACAGGGAGGTTAATGAGCAGTTCTTC. Translation gives CASSADREVNEQFF.

The rearrangement uses TRBV19 and TRBJ1-4, with D possibly being TRBD1 (5 bases). This CDR3 spans 16 amino acids. Germline assignment: CDR1 LNHDA and CDR2 SQIVND (reference sequence). Trimming stripped 7 bases from V and 15 bases from J, with 30 bases between. CDR3 sequence: CASTPVAEAGRKNLFF. The CDR3 DNA follows: TGTGCCAGTACCCCCGTCGCCGAGGCAGGGCGAAAAAACTTGTTTTTT.

The rearrangement uses TRBV13 and TRBJ1-2, with TRBD1 identical over 10 bases. V dropped 5 bases and J dropped 3; count of bases not matched to a gene: 3. This CDR3 has 14 residues. Germline CDR1 is PRHDT and CDR2 is FYEKMQ (reference sequence). The DNA of the CDR3 is TGTGCCAGCAGCGTGGACAGGGGGGACTATGGCTACACCTTC. It translates to CASSVDRGDYGYTF.

This clone turned up a few times. This CDR3 is CASSPRGRGEQYF. CDR3 nucleotide sequence: TGTGCCAGCAGTCCCAGGGGGCGCGGCGAGCAGTACTTC. V and J are TRBV27 and TRBJ2-7, with 8 bases lining up with TRBD1. V was pared by 5 bases and J by 6 bases, with 6 bases of the junction left unmatched. Germline lookup yields CDR1 MNHEY and CDR2 SMNVEV (reference sequence). The CDR3 is 13 residues long.

The genes are TRBV7-8 and TRBJ1-2; no clear D gene. The germline V gene encodes CDR1 SGHVS and CDR2 FQNEAQ. The CDR3 totals 15 residues. V was trimmed by 2 bases and J by 8 bases, leaving 18 bases between them. CDR3 in amino acids: CASSLSIGPRGGYTF. The CDR3 bases are TGTGCCAGCAGCTTAAGTATCGGCCCCCGGGGAGGCTACACCTTC.

This clone was seen at least ten times. The chain uses TRBV12-2 and TRBJ2-7; the table assigns TRBD2, which was not confirmed against the DNA. TRBV12-2 has pseudogene status. The CDR3 is made up of 13 amino acids. The CDR3 loop reads CARPGKSSYEQYF. Written as DNA, the CDR3 is TGTGCAAGGCCCGGGAAGAGCTCCTACGAGCAGTACTTC.

This clone was observed once. The V and J genes are TRBV6-5 and TRBJ2-5; 10 nucleotides align to TRBD1. The length of the CDR3 is 16 residues. J lost 5 bases, V lost 2 bases, and 8 bases had no gene match. CDR1 is MNHEY and CDR2 is SVGAGI in the germline V gene. CDR3 coding DNA: TGTGCCAGCAGTTACCACCAAGGGACAGGGGAGGAGACCCAGTACTTC. Translation gives CASSYHQGTGEETQYF.

V gene TRBV19 combines with J gene TRBJ2-7, with no clear D. CDR1 and CDR2 from the germline V gene are LNHDA and SQIVND (reference sequence). The CDR3 length is 11 residues. Trimming removed 8 bases from V and 4 bases from J, with 9 bases in between. CDR3 amino acids: CASAGLYEQYF. CDR3 DNA sequence: TGTGCCAGTGCCGGCCTATACGAGCAGTACTTC.

J is TRBJ1-5 and V is TRBV4-2; perhaps TRBD1 as D (5 bases). Germline loops: CDR1 LGHNA, CDR2 YNFKEQ. There are 15 residues in the CDR3. Trimming took off 0 bases at V and 9 bases at J, with 15 bases between the two ends. The CDR3 DNA follows: TGTGCCAGCAGCCAAGATCGGGGGGGGAAAAGGCCCCAGCATTTT. Amino acids: CASSQDRGGKRPQHF.